This TCR beta chain was sequenced for a study of T cell changes during pregnancy in multiple sclerosis. V was cut by 4 bases and J by 3 bases, with 9 bases left in between. CDR1 MGHRA and CDR2 YSYEKL come from the germline V gene. The CDR3 is 13 residues long. The assay was immunoSEQ multiplex PCR, and TCRdb's table has in-frame clones only and misses some. The data show tens of thousands of clones, with around nine tenths seen just once and 0.4% to 0.55% held by the top ten. This sequence was found in a female donor in good health, enrolled as a control in a pregnancy study. This specimen was CD4+ T cells from peripheral blood mononuclear cells, taken in the first trimester of pregnancy. The chain links TRBV4-1 to TRBJ1-2, with unresolved D. CDR3 region: CASSPELDYGYTF. The CDR3 DNA is TGCGCCAGCAGCCCCGAATTAGACTATGGCTACACCTTC.